These 7 T cell receptor beta chains were sequenced from one sample in a study of human T cells and chemical hapten exposure. The library put unique molecular identifiers onto individual cDNA molecules. Each CDR3 protein gets one entry after TCRdb re-called the reads with MiXCR. The profile shows 120,000 or so distinct CDR3 sequences, about 7.7% of them singletons. It was unfractionated whole blood from which total RNA was extracted. Sequenced input: whole blood. The receptors derive from a human donor in good health. Some clones in this sample may be carry-over from other donors' samples.

This clonotype was counted between two and nine times. V usage is TRBV7-9 and J usage is TRBJ2-6; 8 nucleotides agree with TRBD1. Per the germline V gene, CDR1 is SEHNR and CDR2 is FQNEAQ (reference sequence). The CDR3 runs 19 residues. J lost 0 bases, V lost 4 bases, and 11 bases had no gene match. CDR3 sequence (DNA): TGTGCCAGCAGCTCGTACATTAGGACAGGGATCTCTGGGGCCAACGTCCTGACTTTC. Its translation is CASSSYIRTGISGANVLTF.

Only a few counts were recorded for this clonotype. V gene TRBV6-5 combines with J gene TRBJ2-1, with TRBD2 matching over 8 bases. The CDR3 spans 16 residues. V was pared by 2 bases and J by 4 bases, with 7 bases of the junction left unmatched. CDR1 is MNHEY, CDR2 SVGAGI, per germline. The CDR3 region has the DNA TGTGCCAGCAGTTACAGGTCGGTAGCGGGATACAATGAGCAGTTCTTC. This sequence encodes CASSYRSVAGYNEQFF.

This rearrangement joins TRBV5-6 to TRBJ2-1; the match to TRBD1 covers 7 bases. Trimming took 0 bases from V and 3 from J; bases not matched to a gene: 3. CDR1 is SGHDT, CDR2 YYEEEE, per germline. The CDR3 sequence is 15 residues long. The CDR3 region is CASSLDRGFYNEQFF. The CDR3 DNA reads TGTGCCAGCAGCTTGGACAGGGGCTTCTACAATGAGCAGTTCTTC.

This chain joins TRBV6-5 and TRBJ2-3; 9 nucleotides match TRBD2. V shed 0 bases, J shed 0 bases, and the junction held 4 bases outside the gene matches. The CDR3 consists of 17 residues. CDR1 is MNHEY and CDR2 is SVGAGI in the germline V gene. The CDR3 DNA reads TGTGCCAGCAGTTACTCGATTAGCGGGGGTAGCACAGATACGCAGTATTTT. This codes for CASSYSISGGSTDTQYF.

This clonotype appeared a few times. The V call is TRBV29-1, the J call TRBJ2-1; 10 nucleotides line up with TRBD1. V lost 4 bases and J lost 2; bases outside the gene matches: 11. CDR1 and CDR2 from the germline V gene are SQVTM and ANQGSEA. The CDR3 runs 17 residues. The CDR3 DNA sequence: TGCAGCGTTGGGGGACAGGGGACTCCCGCGGCCTACAATGAGCAGTTCTTC. Residues: CSVGGQGTPAAYNEQFF.

This clonotype was observed at least ten times. The V call is TRBV7-9, the J call TRBJ2-7; D is undetermined. In germline, CDR1 is SEHNR, CDR2 FQNEAQ (reference sequence). This CDR3 comprises 14 residues. V was clipped by 0 bases and J by 0 bases, with 6 bases between them. CDR3 nucleotides: TGTGCCAGCAGCTTAGCTTCCAGCTCCTACGAGCAGTACTTC. Protein: CASSLASSSYEQYF.

The V and J genes are TRBV27 and TRBJ2-5; 7 positions match TRBD2. J gave up 4 bases and V 4 bases, and 12 bases lay outside the gene matches. Germline V gene lookup returns CDR1 MNHEY and CDR2 SMNVEV (reference sequence). The CDR3 spans 16 residues. CDR3 DNA: TGTGCCAGCAGTTCCGCCCGGCGGGAGCTTCCAGAGACCCAGTACTTC. Protein sequence: CASSSARRELPETQYF.